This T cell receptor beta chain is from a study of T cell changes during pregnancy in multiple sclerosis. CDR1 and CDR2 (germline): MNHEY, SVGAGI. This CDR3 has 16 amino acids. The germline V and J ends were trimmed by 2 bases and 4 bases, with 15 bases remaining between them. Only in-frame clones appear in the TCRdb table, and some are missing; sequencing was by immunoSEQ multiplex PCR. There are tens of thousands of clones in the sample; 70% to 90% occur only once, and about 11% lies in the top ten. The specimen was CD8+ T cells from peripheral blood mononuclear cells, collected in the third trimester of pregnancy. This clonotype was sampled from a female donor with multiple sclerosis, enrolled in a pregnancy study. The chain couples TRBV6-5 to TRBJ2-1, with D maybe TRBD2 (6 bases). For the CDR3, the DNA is TGTGCCAGCAGTTACGTGGGTACTAGCAGTTACAATGAGCAGTTCTTC. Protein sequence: CASSYVGTSSYNEQFF.